The rows below give T cell receptor beta chains drawn from one sample of a study of T cells in Graves' hyperthyroidism and ophthalmopathy. TCRdb re-called the multiplex PCR reads with MiXCR, one entry per CDR3 protein. Of hundreds of thousands of distinct CDR3 sequences listed, 12% to 15% are singletons. The specimen was blood. These receptors were collected from a woman aged 18-29 years with Graves' hyperthyroidism. The conserved cysteine and the conserved F or W are not part of the CDR3 here. The D gene is left open where the match is weak.

>TRBV14|TRBD2|TRBJ2-2
ASSELAGEPGELF
>TRBV4-1|TRBD2|TRBJ2-1
ASSPPPGTSGSNEQF
>TRBV15|.|TRBJ2-1
ATSRVGAQLYNEQF
>TRBV28|.|TRBJ2-3
ASPPAGQITDTQY
>TRBV18|.|TRBJ2-7
ASSPGRSSYEQY
>TRBV12-3/TRBV12-4|TRBD1|TRBJ1-2
ASSLGQGLDGYT
>TRBV18|.|TRBJ2-1
ASSPGVEGNEQF
>TRBV11-2|TRBD2|TRBJ2-7
ASSKLGTGTSGRSSYEQY
>TRBV7-9|TRBD2|TRBJ2-2
ASSRGTSGISGELF
>TRBV7-9|TRBD1|TRBJ2-1
ASSSGGTGFNEQF
>TRBV7-2|.|TRBJ2-7
ASSLGTDGSSYEQY
>TRBV29-1|TRBD1|TRBJ2-2
SVEAGGWTGELF
>TRBV18|.|TRBJ1-1
ASSYFGTGNTEAF
>TRBV7-9|.|TRBJ2-2
ASSLVPGELF
>TRBV24-1|.|TRBJ2-3
ATSDRLAGTDTQY
>TRBV29-1|.|TRBJ2-5
SVIQETQY
>TRBV3-1|.|TRBJ2-7
ASSQGIEGDEQY
>TRBV20-1|TRBD2|TRBJ2-5
SARERLAEIETQY
>TRBV7-2|TRBD1|TRBJ1-5
ASSARQGHQPQH
>TRBV20-1|.|TRBJ1-6
SARPPSEGSPLH
>TRBV4-1|.|TRBJ2-6
ASSPLFRSGANVLT
>TRBV5-1|.|TRBJ2-7
ASSLGTSFEQY
>TRBV14|.|TRBJ1-4
ASSQRWATNEKLF